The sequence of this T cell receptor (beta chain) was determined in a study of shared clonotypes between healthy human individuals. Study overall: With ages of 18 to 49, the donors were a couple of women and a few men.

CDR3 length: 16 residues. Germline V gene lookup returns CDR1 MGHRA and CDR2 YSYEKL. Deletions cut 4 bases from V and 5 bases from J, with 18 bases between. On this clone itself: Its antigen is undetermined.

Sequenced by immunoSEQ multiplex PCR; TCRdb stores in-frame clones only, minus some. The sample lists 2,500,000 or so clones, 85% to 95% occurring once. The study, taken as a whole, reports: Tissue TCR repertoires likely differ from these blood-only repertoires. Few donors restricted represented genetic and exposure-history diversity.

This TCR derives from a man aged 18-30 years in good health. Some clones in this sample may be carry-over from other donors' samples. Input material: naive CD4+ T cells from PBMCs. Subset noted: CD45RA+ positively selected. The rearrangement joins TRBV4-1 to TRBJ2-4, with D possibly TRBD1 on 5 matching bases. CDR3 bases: TGCGCCAGCAGCCCCCAGGGCAGGACCGACCAAAACATTCAGTACTTC. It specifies CASSPQGRTDQNIQYF.